Shown below are 13 T cell receptor beta chains from a single sample sequenced in a study of T cell changes during pregnancy in multiple sclerosis. Using immunoSEQ multiplex PCR, the repertoire was profiled, and TCRdb retains in-frame clones only, with some absent. The sample shows fewer than 90,000 clones, about 94% of them seen only once. Sequenced material: peripheral blood, taken in the third trimester of pregnancy. The receptors derive from a female donor in good health, enrolled as a control in a pregnancy study.

The chain is built from TRBV2 and TRBJ1-4; no clear D. CDR3 length: 16 residues. The germline V gene encodes CDR1 SNHLY and CDR2 FYNNEI. Between the trimmed V and J ends, which lost 4 bases and 0 bases, there was a span of 12 bases. This chain's CDR3 is CASSVARSATNEKLFF. The CDR3 nucleotides read TGTGCCAGCAGTGTGGCCAGGTCCGCAACTAATGAAAAACTGTTTTTT.

CDR3 in DNA: TGTGCCAGCAGCCCCGAAACCCGCAGGAATGAGCAGTTCTTC. Residues: CASSPETRRNEQFF. The chain employs TRBV5-4 and TRBJ2-1; the D is unclear. Germline V gene sequence: CDR1 SGHNT, CDR2 YYREEE (reference sequence). This CDR3 spans 14 amino acids. Trimming removed 4 bases from V and 7 bases from J, with 15 bases in between. Full variable domain (missing parts from reference TRBV5-4 and TRBJ2-1): ETGVTQSPTHLIKTRGQQVTLRCSSQSGHNTVSWYQQALGQGPQFIFQYYREEENGRGNFPPRFSGLQFPNYSSELNVNALELDDSALYLCASSPETRRNEQFFGPGTRLTVL.

The CDR3 sequence: CASRVTISHYEQYF. CDR3 sequence (DNA): TGTGCCAGCAGGGTGACTATCTCCCACTACGAGCAGTACTTC. This rearrangement joins TRBV27 to TRBJ2-7; tentative D call: TRBD2 (5 bases). This CDR3 contains 14 residues. Germline CDR1 is MNHEY and CDR2 is SMNVEV (reference sequence). V was shortened by 6 bases and J by 3 bases, with 15 bases between the two germline ends.

This clone was seen a single time. The V gene is TRBV5-1, the J gene TRBJ2-1; the D gene is possibly TRBD1 (6 bases). V was cut by 4 bases and J by 3 bases, with 8 bases left in between. The CDR3 length is 13 residues. Germline V CDR1 and CDR2: SGHRS, YFSETQ. CDR3: CASSQGSYNEQFF. CDR3 DNA sequence: TGCGCCAGCAGCCAGGGGAGCTACAATGAGCAGTTCTTC. Supplemented by reference TRBV5-1 and TRBJ2-1, the full variable domain reads KAGVTQTPRYLIKTRGQQVTLSCSPISGHRSVSWYQQTPGQGLQFLFEYFSETQRNKGNFPGRFSGRQFSNSRSEMNVSTLELGDSALYLCASSQGSYNEQFFGPGTRLTVL.

CDR3 nucleotides: TGTGCCAGCAGTCCGGTTAGCTCCAATGAGCAGTTCTTC. This encodes CASSPVSSNEQFF. This rearrangement joins TRBV7-6 to TRBJ2-1; D is uncertain. There are 13 residues in the CDR3. Germline CDR1 is SGHVS and CDR2 is FNYEAQ. V lost 6 bases, J lost 6 bases, and 12 bases lay in between.

V is TRBV7-2 and J is TRBJ2-1; TRBD2 aligns across 8 bases. The CDR3 covers 15 residues. V trimming: 3 bases; J trimming: 6 bases; junction bases outside the gene matches: 7. Per germline, CDR1 SGHTA and CDR2 FQGNSA. CDR3 residues: CASSFRLAGRNEQFF. The CDR3 DNA follows: TGTGCCAGCAGCTTCCGGCTAGCGGGTCGCAATGAGCAGTTCTTC.

This clone showed up just a few times. The gene calls are TRBV20-1 and TRBJ1-1; a possible D gene is TRBD1 (6 bases). In germline, CDR1 is DFQATT, CDR2 SNEGSKA (reference sequence). The CDR3 is made up of 11 amino acids. Trimming pared 7 bases from V and 5 bases from J, leaving 11 bases between. CDR3 residues: CSGRGMTEAFF. The CDR3 DNA follows: TGCAGTGGAAGGGGGATGACTGAAGCTTTCTTT.

The gene calls are TRBV4-2 and TRBJ2-3; 10 positions match TRBD1. J was trimmed by 3 bases and V by 6 bases; bases with no gene match: 12. The CDR3 has 17 amino acids. Germline CDR1 LGHNA, CDR2 YNFKEQ. The chain's CDR3 is CASSRQGANARTDTQYF. DNA of the CDR3: TGTGCCAGCAGTCGACAGGGGGCAAACGCTAGGACAGATACGCAGTATTTT.

The chain uses TRBV30 and TRBJ2-3; perhaps TRBD1 as D (5 bases). V dropped 4 bases and J dropped 0 bases, with 14 bases sitting between them. Per the germline V gene, CDR1 is GTSNPN and CDR2 is SVGIG (reference sequence). The CDR3 consists of 15 residues. In nucleotides, the CDR3 is TGTGCCTGGACCAAAGGGGCTCGTAGCACAGATACGCAGTATTTT. Translating gives CAWTKGARSTDTQYF.

The chain employs TRBV18 and TRBJ1-3; D is ambiguous. The ends were cut back, 6 bases at V and 2 bases at J, with 17 bases in the middle. Germline assignment: CDR1 KGHSH and CDR2 LQKENI. The CDR3 is made up of 16 amino acids. CDR3 in DNA: TGTGCCAGCTCCCCCCCCGCAAGAGGCGCTGGAAACACCATATATTTT. It is translated as CASSPPARGAGNTIYF.

The chain recombines TRBV5-1 with TRBJ1-4, with TRBD1 identical over 9 bases. The CDR3 is 14 amino acids. Germline-derived CDR1 and CDR2 are SGHRS and YFSETQ. Unmatched junction bases numbered 6, after V lost 5 bases and J lost 7 bases. CDR3 nucleotide sequence: TGCGCCAGCAGACCAACAGGGGGCCCTGAAAAACTGTTTTTT. Translated: CASRPTGGPEKLFF.

This clone was counted once. The chain couples TRBV2 to TRBJ2-3, with a possible D match to TRBD2 (7 bases). The V gene's germline CDR1 is SNHLY and CDR2 FYNNEI. CDR3 size: 18 residues. The V end was cut by 8 bases, the J end by 0 bases, with 24 bases between. The CDR3 here is CASLGRGQLAGSTDTQYF. The CDR3 DNA reads as TGTGCCAGCTTGGGGCGGGGGCAGTTAGCGGGTAGCACAGATACGCAGTATTTT. The entire variable domain, with the rest obtained from reference TRBV2 and TRBJ2-3, is as follows: EPEVTQTPSHQVTQMGQEVILRCVPISNHLYFYWYRQILGQKVEFLVSFYNNEISEKSEIFDDQFSVERPDGSNFTLKIRSTKLEDSAMYFCASLGRGQLAGSTDTQYFGPGTRLTVL.

The chain joins TRBV5-4 to TRBJ2-2, with D possibly TRBD2 on 6 matching bases. The germline CDR1 and CDR2 sequences are SGHNT and YYREEE (reference sequence). Trimming removed 2 bases at V and 4 bases at J, with 9 bases between. This CDR3 region has 14 residues. Here the CDR3 DNA reads TGTGCCAGCAGCTTTAGGGGAGGCACCGGGGAGCTGTTTTTT. Its protein product is CASSFRGGTGELFF.